Shown below are 20 T cell receptor beta chains from a single sample sequenced in a study of siplizumab effects on memory and regulatory T cells. Repertoires were generated with immunoSEQ multiplex PCR, while TCRdb's copy carries only in-frame clones and drops some. The sample shows over 70,000 clones, 80% to 90% of them seen only once. The sample taken for sequencing was CD4+ T cells sorted from blood. Receptors originate from a human donor in good health.

The rearrangement uses TRBV7-3 and TRBJ2-3; the D gene is possibly TRBD2 (5 bases). This CDR3 contains 14 residues. Germline CDR1 and CDR2: SGHTA and FQGTGA. With 3 bases removed from V and 3 bases from J, the gap between germline ends came to 10 bases. CDR3 nucleotide sequence: TGTGCCAGCAGCTTTCACTCGGGGACAGATACGCAGTATTTT. This translates into CASSFHSGTDTQYF.

This chain connects TRBV6-1 to TRBJ1-4; D remains ambiguous. This CDR3 comprises 15 residues. Germline V gives CDR1 MNHNS, CDR2 SASEGT. Deletions cut 4 bases from V and 1 base from J, with 10 bases between. The CDR3 DNA sequence: TGTGCCAGCAGTGGAGGGAGCAAAACTAATGAAAAACTGTTTTTT. Residues: CASSGGSKTNEKLFF.

The rearrangement links TRBV2 to TRBJ2-7; D remains unclear. Trimming pared 1 base from V and 3 bases from J, leaving 7 bases between. Germline assignment: CDR1 SNHLY and CDR2 FYNNEI. The CDR3 spans 13 residues. CDR3 in amino acids: CASSEVIFYEQYF. For the CDR3, the DNA is TGTGCCAGCAGTGAAGTTATATTCTACGAGCAGTACTTC.

The chain employs TRBV27 and TRBJ1-2; 7 nucleotides line up with TRBD1. The CDR3 consists of 15 residues. Germline assignment: CDR1 MNHEY and CDR2 SMNVEV (reference sequence). V shed 0 bases, J shed 5 bases, and the junction held 6 bases outside the gene matches. The DNA for the CDR3 is TGTGCCAGCAGTTTATCGTGGGACAGACAATATGGCTACACCTTC. It encodes CASSLSWDRQYGYTF.

This chain joins TRBV30 and TRBJ2-4; TRBD1 agrees at 8 bases. Germline V gene data show CDR1 as GTSNPN and CDR2 as SVGIG (reference sequence). The CDR3 consists of 13 residues. V shed 4 bases and J 5 bases; nucleotides not matched to a gene: 4. CDR3 DNA: TGTGCCTGGAACAGGGGGGAGGAAAACATTCAGTACTTC. It specifies CAWNRGEENIQYF.

The chain has TRBV6-1 and TRBJ2-1, with TRBD2 matching 13 bases. The CDR3 is 15 residues long. V lost 6 bases, J lost 12 bases, and 11 bases stayed unmatched. From germline, CDR1 is MNHNS and CDR2 SASEGT. This CDR3 reads CASRVGTSGNTVQFF. The CDR3 DNA is TGTGCCAGCAGGGTAGGGACTAGCGGGAACACGGTGCAGTTCTTC.

This clone showed up just a few times. V usage is TRBV5-1 and J usage is TRBJ2-2, with TRBD2 matching over 8 bases. V shed 5 bases, J shed 2 bases, and the junction held 8 bases outside the gene matches. The germline V gene has CDR1 SGHRS and CDR2 YFSETQ. The CDR3 runs to 16 residues. CDR3 sequence (DNA): TGCGCCAGCAGGGGGCTAGCGGGCCTTAACACCGGGGAGCTGTTTTTT. This gives the protein CASRGLAGLNTGELFF.

This chain connects TRBV19 to TRBJ2-7, with no clear D. This CDR3 has 12 amino acids. Germline lookup yields CDR1 LNHDA and CDR2 SQIVND (reference sequence). V was clipped by 10 bases and J by 0 bases, with 10 bases between them. The CDR3: CATRRASYEQYF. In nucleotides, the CDR3 is TGTGCCACCCGACGGGCCTCCTACGAGCAGTACTTC.

J is TRBJ2-2 and V is TRBV7-9, with a possible D match to TRBD1 (5 bases). From germline, CDR1 is SEHNR and CDR2 FQNEAQ (reference sequence). The CDR3 sequence is 16 residues long. V was trimmed by 3 bases and J by 4 bases, leaving 15 bases between them. CDR3: CASSFIQGRGTGELFF. Written as DNA, the CDR3 is TGTGCCAGCAGCTTCATCCAGGGCCGAGGCACCGGGGAGCTGTTTTTT.

This clone has a handful of counts. The chain uses TRBV12-5 and TRBJ1-2; D gene unclear. V gave up 1 base and J gave up 4 bases, with 10 bases separating them. CDR1 and CDR2 (germline): LGHNT, FRNRAP. CDR3 size: 14 residues. The CDR3 here is CASGLAAEFYGYTF. In nucleotides, the CDR3 is TGTGCTAGTGGTTTGGCGGCAGAATTCTATGGCTACACCTTC.

Written as DNA, the CDR3 is TGTGCCAGCCGCGAGGGATCGAACACCGGGGAGCTGTTTTTT. It specifies CASREGSNTGELFF. The chain joins TRBV5-4 to TRBJ2-2, with a possible D match to TRBD2 (5 bases). Germline values: CDR1 SGHNT, CDR2 YYREEE (reference sequence). The CDR3 consists of 14 residues. The V and J ends lost 7 bases and 0 bases respectively, with 10 bases between them.

The chain uses TRBV6-1 and TRBJ2-7, with 8 bases fitting TRBD2. Trimming removed 7 bases from V and 2 bases from J; junction bases left unmatched: 10. Germline V gives CDR1 MNHNS, CDR2 SASEGT. This CDR3 is 15 amino acids long. The CDR3, as DNA: TGTGCCAGCACCACCGGGGGGGGCGGCCCCTACGAGCAGTACTTC. This encodes CASTTGGGGPYEQYF.

This sequence joins TRBV5-5 and TRBJ2-1; 12 bases fit TRBD1. CDR3 size: 15 residues. V shed 1 base and J 13 bases; nucleotides not matched to a gene: 9. CDR1 is SGHKS and CDR2 is YYEKEE in the germline V gene (reference sequence). In DNA, the CDR3 is TGTGCCAGCAGCTTGTGGCCCGGGACAGGGGGCCATCAGTTCTTC. This sequence encodes CASSLWPGTGGHQFF.

The J gene is TRBJ2-3, the V gene TRBV19; TRBD1 matches 10 bases. V lost 8 bases and J lost 4; bases outside the gene matches: 6. The CDR3 is 14 amino acids. Germline CDR1 and CDR2: LNHDA and SQIVND (reference sequence). CDR3: CASRLGTGADTQYF. CDR3 nucleotides: TGTGCCAGTCGCCTCGGGACAGGGGCAGATACGCAGTATTTT.

The chain couples TRBV6-5 to TRBJ2-1, with D perhaps matching TRBD1 (6 bases). Germline CDR1 is MNHEY and CDR2 is SVGAGI. The CDR3 runs to 14 residues. Trimming took 6 bases from V and 0 from J, leaving 9 bases between them. The CDR3 loop is CASRGQRSYNEQFF. The CDR3 coding sequence is TGTGCCAGCAGGGGACAACGCTCCTACAATGAGCAGTTCTTC.

This clone was seen a handful of times. The rearrangement uses TRBV7-9 and TRBJ1-5; 11 bases are shared with TRBD1. The ends lost 5 bases at V and 4 bases at J; junction bases unmatched: 1. The CDR3 is 14 amino acids. Germline values: CDR1 SEHNR, CDR2 FQNEAQ (reference sequence). CDR3 protein: CASSGTGGNQPQHF. CDR3 DNA: TGTGCCAGCAGCGGGACAGGGGGTAATCAGCCCCAGCATTTT.

This chain links TRBV11-3 with TRBJ2-2; D unclear. The V gene lost 4 bases and the J gene lost 2 bases, with 2 bases spanning the gap. The germline gives CDR1 SGHNT, CDR2 YENEEA. The CDR3 spans 12 residues. This CDR3 is CASSSNTGELFF. CDR3 coding DNA: TGTGCCAGCAGCTCCAACACCGGGGAGCTGTTTTTT.

The chain joins TRBV5-8 to TRBJ1-5; 7 positions match TRBD1. The germline CDR1 and CDR2 sequences are SGHTS and YDEGEE. V lost 3 bases and J lost 7; bases outside the gene matches: 10. The CDR3 consists of 15 residues. This chain's CDR3 is CASSSGQVVGQPQHF. For the CDR3, the DNA is TGTGCCAGCAGCTCCGGACAGGTAGTGGGGCAGCCCCAGCATTTT.

This chain connects TRBV9 to TRBJ2-7; D gene uncertain. Germline loops: CDR1 SGDLS, CDR2 YYNGEE. This CDR3 comprises 14 residues. V lost 4 bases and J lost 2, with 13 bases in between. CDR3 sequence: CASSPWPRTYEQYF. In DNA form, the CDR3 reads TGTGCCAGCAGCCCCTGGCCCCGCACCTACGAGCAGTACTTC.

The gene calls are TRBV6-6 and TRBJ2-2; D possibly corresponds to TRBD1 (5 bases). The CDR3 has 14 residues. Germline CDR1 and CDR2: MNHNY and SVGAGI (reference sequence). Between the trimmed V and J ends, which lost 5 bases and 7 bases, there was a span of 14 bases. CDR3 sequence (DNA): TGTGCCAGCAGTCCAGGGTACTCTGGCGGGGAGCTGTTTTTT. Translated, it gives CASSPGYSGGELFF.